A single sample gave rise to the 24 T cell receptor beta chains below, sequenced in a study of cytomegalovirus exposure and HLA in healthy donors. Vbeta (60) and Jbeta (13) primers were used in the PCR. Assay used: immunoSEQ multiplex PCR; TCRdb lists only in-frame clones, some missing. The profile shows about 150,000 clones, roughly 80% of them singletons. Sequencing was performed on PBMCs. The receptors were gathered from a woman aged 45-59 years in good health and CMV-seropositive.

This clone was recorded a few times. The V call is TRBV19, the J call TRBJ1-2; D may be TRBD1 (5 bases). Trimming left V 0 bases short and J 3 bases short, with 5 bases between. This CDR3 is 13 amino acids long. Germline V gene data show CDR1 as LNHDA and CDR2 as SQIVND (reference sequence). The CDR3 reads CASSIEQDYGYTF. The CDR3 DNA reads TGTGCCAGTAGTATAGAACAGGACTATGGCTACACCTTC. The whole variable domain, filled in from reference TRBV19 and TRBJ1-2, reads DGGITQSPKYLFRKEGQNVTLSCEQNLNHDAMYWYRQDPGQGLRLIYYSQIVNDFQKGDIAEGYSVSREKKESFPLTVTSAQKNPTAFYLCASSIEQDYGYTFGSGTRLTVV.

The chain joins TRBV19 to TRBJ1-2; 7 nucleotides align to TRBD1. Germline V lookup: CDR1 LNHDA, CDR2 SQIVND (reference sequence). With 5 bases clipped from V and 7 bases from J, the junction kept 16 bases outside the gene matches. The CDR3 covers 16 residues. The CDR3 protein is CASSYIDRETISGYTF. CDR3 DNA sequence: TGTGCCAGTAGTTACATCGACAGGGAGACGATCAGTGGCTACACCTTC.

The gene calls are TRBV18 and TRBJ1-5; tentative D call: TRBD1 (6 bases). V lost 6 bases, J lost 4 bases, and 13 bases lay in between. This CDR3 comprises 14 residues. Germline lookup yields CDR1 KGHSH and CDR2 LQKENI. The CDR3 is CASSPDRSNQPQHF. The CDR3 coding sequence is TGTGCCAGCTCCCCCGACAGGAGTAATCAGCCCCAGCATTTT.

On this clone: The junction departs from the called germline gene at one end, perhaps through a read error. This chain links TRBV7-9 with TRBJ1-1; no clear D. The germline V gene has CDR1 SEHNR and CDR2 FQNEAQ (reference sequence). The CDR3 is 13 residues long. For the CDR3, the DNA is TGTTCCAGCAGCCTCTCCCGGAACACTGAAGCTTTCTTT. Residues: CSSSLSRNTEAFF.

This chain links TRBV5-1 with TRBJ2-1, with D tentatively TRBD1 (5 bases). Germline V gene sequence: CDR1 SGHRS, CDR2 YFSETQ. The CDR3 extends over 13 amino acids. Trimming shortened V by 5 bases and J by 7 bases, and 13 bases separated the two germline ends. The CDR3 loop is CASRTTDLNEQFF. In nucleotides, the CDR3 is TGCGCCAGCAGAACGACAGATCTTAATGAGCAGTTCTTC.

The V and J genes are TRBV27 and TRBJ2-2; TRBD2 agrees at 12 bases. The germline V gene encodes CDR1 MNHEY and CDR2 SMNVEV (reference sequence). Trimming took 10 bases from V and 7 from J; bases not matched to a gene: 10. The CDR3 totals 15 residues. The CDR3 DNA sequence: TGTGCCACCAAACTAGCGGGGGGCCGTGGCGGGGAGCTGTTTTTT. This codes for CATKLAGGRGGELFF.

The V call is TRBV18, the J call TRBJ1-1, with D possibly being TRBD1 (6 bases). This CDR3 comprises 15 residues. Trimming stripped 5 bases from V and 4 bases from J, with 17 bases between. CDR1 is KGHSH, CDR2 LQKENI, per germline. DNA of the CDR3: TGTGCCAGCTCAGCACTCCAGGGGCCCACCACTGAAGCTTTCTTT. Protein product: CASSALQGPTTEAFF.

The chain recombines TRBV18 with TRBJ2-7; possible D gene TRBD1, 6 bases. Trimming pared 3 bases from V and 3 bases from J, leaving 15 bases between. Germline lookup yields CDR1 KGHSH and CDR2 LQKENI. CDR3 length: 15 residues. The chain's CDR3 is CASSPFQGSSYEQYF. The CDR3 bases are TGTGCCAGCTCACCTTTTCAGGGGTCGAGCTACGAGCAGTACTTC.

About this clone itself: Relative to the germline gene, one junction end is altered; a read error may explain this. The rearrangement links TRBV7-9 to TRBJ1-4; weak D call: TRBD1 (5 bases). The CDR3 spans 14 residues. Per germline, CDR1 SEHNR and CDR2 FQNEAQ (reference sequence). CDR3 sequence: CSSSSGYGGEKLFF. DNA of the CDR3: TGTTCCAGCAGCTCAGGGTACGGCGGTGAAAAACTGTTTTTT. Full variable domain (missing parts from reference TRBV7-9 and TRBJ1-4): DTGVSQNPRHKITKRGQNVTFRCDPISEHNRLYWYRQTLGQGPEFLTYFQNEAQLEKSRLLSDRFSAERPKGSFSTLEIQRTEQGDSAMYLCSSSSGYGGEKLFFGSGTQLSVL.

The J gene is TRBJ2-7, the V gene TRBV19; D might be TRBD1 (6 bases). The CDR3 sequence is 14 residues long. The V and J ends lost 10 bases and 4 bases respectively, with 20 bases between them. Germline loops: CDR1 LNHDA, CDR2 SQIVND (reference sequence). The CDR3 DNA is TGTGCCACCAAGTCGTGGGCAGGGGAGTACGAGCAGTACTTC. It encodes CATKSWAGEYEQYF.

The gene calls are TRBV18 and TRBJ1-2; 8 bases fit TRBD1. CDR1 and CDR2 from the germline V gene are KGHSH and LQKENI. V shed 2 bases, J shed 3 bases, and the junction held 2 bases outside the gene matches. CDR3 size: 14 residues. This chain's CDR3 is CASSPTTGDYGYTF. CDR3 bases: TGTGCCAGCTCACCAACGACAGGGGACTATGGCTACACCTTC.

V is TRBV2 and J is TRBJ1-3; D gene ambiguous. The germline V gene encodes CDR1 SNHLY and CDR2 FYNNEI. This CDR3 region has 15 residues. V lost 1 base to trimming and J lost 0 bases, with 7 bases between them. The CDR3 DNA follows: TGTGCCAGCAGTGAAGGACATTCCTCTGGAAACACCATATATTTT. It encodes CASSEGHSSGNTIYF.

V is TRBV29-1 and J is TRBJ2-3; possible D gene TRBD2, 5 bases. The CDR3 has 16 residues. Germline V gene data show CDR1 as SQVTM and CDR2 as ANQGSEA. V was pared by 6 bases and J by 0 bases, with 19 bases between. The CDR3 nucleotides are TGCAGCGTCGTACTACCCGGGATTTCTAGCACAGATACGCAGTATTTT. It translates to CSVVLPGISSTDTQYF.

The chain links TRBV6-5 to TRBJ1-6, with D possibly being TRBD1 (6 bases). From germline, CDR1 is MNHEY and CDR2 SVGAGI. The CDR3 runs to 15 residues. The germline V and J ends were trimmed by 3 bases and 5 bases, with 11 bases remaining between them. CDR3 nucleotide sequence: TGTGCCAGCAGTTATTGGGGGCTCAATAATTCACCCCTCCACTTT. Translated: CASSYWGLNNSPLHF.

The chain employs TRBV7-9 and TRBJ1-3; D not resolved. This CDR3 spans 15 amino acids. CDR1 and CDR2 from the germline V gene are SEHNR and FQNEAQ (reference sequence). Trimming pared 3 bases from V and 3 bases from J, leaving 12 bases between. The CDR3 protein is CASSFLASSGNTIYF. Here the CDR3 DNA reads TGTGCCAGCAGCTTTCTTGCTTCCAGTGGAAACACCATATATTTT.

The rearrangement uses TRBV9 and TRBJ2-3, with D maybe TRBD2 (6 bases). V shed 3 bases and J shed 5 bases, with 13 bases lying between them. Germline assignment: CDR1 SGDLS and CDR2 YYNGEE. The CDR3 is 14 amino acids. The CDR3 DNA follows: TGTGCCAGCAGCGCCCCTGGAGGGGAAGATACGCAGTATTTT. It encodes CASSAPGGEDTQYF.

The rearrangement links TRBV10-3 to TRBJ1-2; D is undetermined. CDR1 is ENHRY and CDR2 is SYGVKD in the germline V gene. The germline V and J ends were trimmed by 0 bases and 11 bases, with 10 bases remaining between them. This CDR3 is built from 12 residues. CDR3 sequence reads: CAISESKGAYTF. The CDR3 bases are TGTGCCATCAGTGAGTCTAAGGGAGCGTACACCTTC.

The V and J genes are TRBV6-1 and TRBJ2-1; 9 positions match TRBD1. V lost 8 bases, J lost 9 bases, and 8 bases stayed unmatched. Per the germline V gene, CDR1 is MNHNS and CDR2 is SASEGT. This CDR3 is built from 13 residues. The CDR3 protein is CASGDRDSGEQFF. CDR3 in DNA: TGTGCCAGCGGGGACAGGGATTCGGGTGAGCAGTTCTTC.

J is TRBJ2-7 and V is TRBV6-1, with D unresolved. The CDR3 consists of 15 residues. V gave up 2 bases and J gave up 3 bases, with 14 bases separating them. The V gene's germline CDR1 is MNHNS and CDR2 SASEGT. The CDR3 here is CASSERQQRVYEQYF. In nucleotides, the CDR3 is TGTGCCAGCAGTGAAAGGCAGCAACGGGTCTACGAGCAGTACTTC.

V is TRBV27 and J is TRBJ2-7, with 10 bases that match TRBD1. Germline V CDR1 and CDR2: MNHEY, SMNVEV (reference sequence). There are 15 residues in the CDR3. With 4 bases clipped from V and 6 bases from J, the junction kept 9 bases outside the gene matches. Here the CDR3 reads CASSSAGQGIGEQYF. CDR3 nucleotides: TGTGCCAGCAGTTCCGCGGGACAGGGGATTGGCGAGCAGTACTTC.

This chain uses TRBV6-6 with TRBJ2-3, with 8 bases that match TRBD2. The CDR3 length is 15 residues. With V trimmed by 4 bases and J by 3 bases, 6 bases remained unmatched. Looked up from germline, CDR1 is MNHNY and CDR2 is SVGAGI (reference sequence). This CDR3 is CASSSAGGGTDTQYF. The CDR3 DNA follows: TGTGCCAGCAGTTCCGCGGGGGGAGGAACAGATACGCAGTATTTT.

CDR3: CASSQGAGGYSYGYTF. The CDR3, as DNA: TGTGCCAGCAGTCAGGGGGCAGGGGGTTACTCCTATGGCTACACCTTC. V usage is TRBV11-2 and J usage is TRBJ1-2; 8 bases are a match to TRBD1. The CDR3 consists of 16 residues. Looked up from germline, CDR1 is SGHAT and CDR2 is FQNNGV. Losses at the gene ends were 6 bases for V and 4 bases for J; bases not matched to a gene: 13. Based on the CDR3 plus reference TRBV11-2 and TRBJ1-2, the full variable domain is EAGVAQSPRYKIIEKRQSVAFWCNPISGHATLYWYQQILGQGPKLLIQFQNNGVVDDSQLPKDRFSAERLKGVDSTLKIQPAKLEDSAVYLCASSQGAGGYSYGYTFGSGTRLTVV.

This clone was picked up a small number of times. The rearrangement joins TRBV6-6 to TRBJ2-7; 9 bases agree with TRBD2. CDR1 is MNHNY and CDR2 is SVGAGI in the germline V gene (reference sequence). CDR3 length: 14 amino acids. The trim removed 4 bases at V and 5 bases at J, leaving 6 bases unmatched. The CDR3 DNA reads as TGTGCCAGCAGTTCCCCGGCTAGCGGGGACGAGCAGTACTTC. It specifies CASSSPASGDEQYF.

V and J are TRBV5-6 and TRBJ1-2, with D tentatively TRBD1 (5 bases). The germline V and J ends were trimmed by 4 bases and 7 bases, with 17 bases remaining between them. From germline, CDR1 is SGHDT and CDR2 YYEEEE. This CDR3 is built from 14 residues. The CDR3 loop is CASSRGGQFSGYTF. The CDR3 DNA reads TGTGCCAGCAGCCGCGGGGGTCAGTTCAGTGGCTACACCTTC. Full variable domain (rest looked up from reference TRBV5-6 and TRBJ1-2): DAGVTQSPTHLIKTRGQQVTLRCSPKSGHDTVSWYQQALGQGPQFIFQYYEEEERQRGNFPDRFSGHQFPNYSSELNVNALLLGDSALYLCASSRGGQFSGYTFGSGTRLTVV.